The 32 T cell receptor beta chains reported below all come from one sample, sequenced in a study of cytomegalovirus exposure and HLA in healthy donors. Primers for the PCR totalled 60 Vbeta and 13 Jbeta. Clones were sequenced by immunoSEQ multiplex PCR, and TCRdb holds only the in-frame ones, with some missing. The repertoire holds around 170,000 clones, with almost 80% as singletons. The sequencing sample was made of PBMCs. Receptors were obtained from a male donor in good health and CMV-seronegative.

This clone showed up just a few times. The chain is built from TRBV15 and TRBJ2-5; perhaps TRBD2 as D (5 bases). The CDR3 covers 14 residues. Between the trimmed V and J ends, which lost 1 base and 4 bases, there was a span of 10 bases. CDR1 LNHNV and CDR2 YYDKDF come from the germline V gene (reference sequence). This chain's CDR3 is CATSRVGAGETQYF. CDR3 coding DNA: TGTGCCACCAGCAGAGTGGGTGCGGGAGAGACCCAGTACTTC. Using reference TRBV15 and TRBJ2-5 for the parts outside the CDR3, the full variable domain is DAMVIQNPRYQVTQFGKPVTLSCSQTLNHNVMYWYQQKSSQAPKLLFHYYDKDFNNEADTPDNFQSRRPNTSFCFLDIRSPGLGDTAMYLCATSRVGAGETQYFGPGTRLLVL.

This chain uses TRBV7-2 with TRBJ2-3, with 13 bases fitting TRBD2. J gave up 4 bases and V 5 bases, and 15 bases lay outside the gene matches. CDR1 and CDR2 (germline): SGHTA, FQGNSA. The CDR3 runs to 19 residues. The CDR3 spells CASSLWARTSGSPADTQYF. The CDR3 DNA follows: TGTGCCAGCAGCCTATGGGCCCGGACTAGCGGGAGCCCCGCAGATACGCAGTATTTT.

The CDR3 spells CASSLDGAGGYNEQFF. The CDR3 nucleotides are TGTGCCAGCAGCTTAGACGGCGCGGGAGGTTACAATGAGCAGTTCTTC. The J gene is TRBJ2-1, the V gene TRBV11-2; TRBD2 agrees at 8 bases. Germline assignment: CDR1 SGHAT and CDR2 FQNNGV. Trimming cost V 0 bases and J 4 bases; bases outside gene matches: 5. This CDR3 is 16 amino acids long.

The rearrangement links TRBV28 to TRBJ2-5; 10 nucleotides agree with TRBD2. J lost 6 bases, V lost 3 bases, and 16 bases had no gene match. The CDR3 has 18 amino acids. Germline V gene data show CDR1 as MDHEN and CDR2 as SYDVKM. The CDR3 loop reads CASSLAPSGLAGEKTQYF. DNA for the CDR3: TGTGCCAGCAGTTTGGCCCCGTCGGGGCTAGCGGGAGAAAAGACCCAGTACTTC.

CDR3 amino acids: CASSKLTGANYGYTF. Here the CDR3 DNA reads TGTGCCAGCAGCAAGCTGACAGGGGCTAACTATGGCTACACCTTC. This chain uses TRBV28 with TRBJ1-2, with 8 bases matching TRBD1. Germline V gives CDR1 MDHEN, CDR2 SYDVKM. This CDR3 has 15 amino acids. V trimming: 6 bases; J trimming: 0 bases; junction bases outside the gene matches: 6.

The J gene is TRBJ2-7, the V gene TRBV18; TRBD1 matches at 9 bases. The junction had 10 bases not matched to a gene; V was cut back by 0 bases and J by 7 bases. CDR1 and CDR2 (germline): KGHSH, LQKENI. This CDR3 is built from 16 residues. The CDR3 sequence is CASSPPGRTGEDEQYF. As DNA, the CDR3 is TGTGCCAGCTCACCACCCGGGCGGACAGGGGAGGATGAGCAGTACTTC.

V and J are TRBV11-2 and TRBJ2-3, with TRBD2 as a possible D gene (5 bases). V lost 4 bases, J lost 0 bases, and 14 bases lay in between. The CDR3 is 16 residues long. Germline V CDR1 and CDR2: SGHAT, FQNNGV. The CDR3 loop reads CASSSRLRASTDTQYF. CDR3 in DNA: TGTGCCAGCAGCTCTCGACTACGCGCTAGCACAGATACGCAGTATTTT.

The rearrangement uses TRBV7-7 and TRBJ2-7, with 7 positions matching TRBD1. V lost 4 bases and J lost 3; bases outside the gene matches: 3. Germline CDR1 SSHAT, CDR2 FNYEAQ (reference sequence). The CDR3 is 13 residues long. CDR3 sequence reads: CASSSRDSYEQYF. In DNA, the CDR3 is TGTGCCAGCAGCTCCCGGGACAGCTACGAGCAGTACTTC.

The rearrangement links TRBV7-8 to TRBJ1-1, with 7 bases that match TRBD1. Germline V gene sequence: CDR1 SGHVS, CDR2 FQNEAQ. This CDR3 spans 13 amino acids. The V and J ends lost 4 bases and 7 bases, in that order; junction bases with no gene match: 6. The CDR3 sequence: CASSSTGLSEAFF. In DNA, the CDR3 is TGTGCCAGCAGCTCGACAGGGTTGAGTGAAGCTTTCTTT.

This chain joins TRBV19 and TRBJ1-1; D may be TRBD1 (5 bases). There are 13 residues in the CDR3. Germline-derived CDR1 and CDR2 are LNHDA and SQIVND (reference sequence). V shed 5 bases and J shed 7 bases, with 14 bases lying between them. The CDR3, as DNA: TGTGCCAGTAGTCCCCGACAGAATTTTGAAGCTTTCTTT. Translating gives CASSPRQNFEAFF.

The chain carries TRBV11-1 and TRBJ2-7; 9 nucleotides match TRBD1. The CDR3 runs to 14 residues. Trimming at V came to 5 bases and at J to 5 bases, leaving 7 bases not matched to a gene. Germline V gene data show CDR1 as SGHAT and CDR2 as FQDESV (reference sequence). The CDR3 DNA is TGTGCCAGCAGCCACCGGGACAGGGCCAACGAGCAGTACTTC. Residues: CASSHRDRANEQYF.

The CDR3: CAISESGRGLAGSNEQFF. CDR3 coding DNA: TGTGCCATCAGTGAGTCCGGAAGGGGACTAGCGGGTTCCAATGAGCAGTTCTTC. The J gene is TRBJ2-1, the V gene TRBV10-3, with 12 bases lining up with TRBD2. Germline V gives CDR1 ENHRY, CDR2 SYGVKD. Trimming removed 0 bases from V and 6 bases from J; junction bases left unmatched: 9. The CDR3 totals 18 residues.

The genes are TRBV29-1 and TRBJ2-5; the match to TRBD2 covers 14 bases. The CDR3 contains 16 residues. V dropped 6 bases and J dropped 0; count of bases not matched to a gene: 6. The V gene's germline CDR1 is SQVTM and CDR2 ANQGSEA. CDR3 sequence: CSVGTSGSWYQETQYF. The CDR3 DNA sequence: TGCAGCGTCGGGACTAGCGGGAGTTGGTACCAAGAGACCCAGTACTTC.

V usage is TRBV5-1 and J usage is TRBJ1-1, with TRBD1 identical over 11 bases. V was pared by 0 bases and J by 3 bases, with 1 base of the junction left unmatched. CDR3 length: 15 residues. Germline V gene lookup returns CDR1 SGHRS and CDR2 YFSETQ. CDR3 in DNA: TGCGCCAGCAGCTTGGGGACAGGGGGCTACACTGAAGCTTTCTTT. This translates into CASSLGTGGYTEAFF.

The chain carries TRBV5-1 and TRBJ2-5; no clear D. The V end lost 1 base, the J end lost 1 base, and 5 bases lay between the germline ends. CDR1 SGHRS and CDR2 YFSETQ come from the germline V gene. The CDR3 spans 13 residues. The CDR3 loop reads CASSLYSQETQYF. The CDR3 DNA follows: TGCGCCAGCAGCTTGTACAGCCAAGAGACCCAGTACTTC.

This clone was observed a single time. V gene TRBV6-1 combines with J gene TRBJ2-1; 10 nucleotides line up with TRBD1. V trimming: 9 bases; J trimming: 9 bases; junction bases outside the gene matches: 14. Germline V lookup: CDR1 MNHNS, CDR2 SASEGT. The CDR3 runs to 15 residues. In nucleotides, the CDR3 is TGTGCCAGTCTAACTGGGACAGGGGCTAGGGGTGAGCAGTTCTTC. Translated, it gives CASLTGTGARGEQFF.

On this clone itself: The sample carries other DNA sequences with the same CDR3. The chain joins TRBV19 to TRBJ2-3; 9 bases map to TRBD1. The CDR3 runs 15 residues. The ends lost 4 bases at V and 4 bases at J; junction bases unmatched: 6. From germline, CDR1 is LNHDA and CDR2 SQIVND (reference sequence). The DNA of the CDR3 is TGTGCCAGTAGTACCCCGGGACAGGGACCAGATACGCAGTATTTT. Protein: CASSTPGQGPDTQYF.

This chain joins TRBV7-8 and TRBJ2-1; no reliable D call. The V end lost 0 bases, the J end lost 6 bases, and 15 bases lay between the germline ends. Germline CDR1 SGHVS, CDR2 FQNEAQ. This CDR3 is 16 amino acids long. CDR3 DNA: TGTGCCAGCAGCTTAGCCGTATTAGAGGTCGGCAATGAGCAGTTCTTC. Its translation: CASSLAVLEVGNEQFF.

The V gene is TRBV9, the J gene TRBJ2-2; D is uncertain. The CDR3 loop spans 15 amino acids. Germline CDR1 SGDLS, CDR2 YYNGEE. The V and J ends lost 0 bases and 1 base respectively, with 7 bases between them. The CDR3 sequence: CASSVANRNTGELFF. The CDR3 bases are TGTGCCAGCAGCGTAGCCAATAGGAACACCGGGGAGCTGTTTTTT.

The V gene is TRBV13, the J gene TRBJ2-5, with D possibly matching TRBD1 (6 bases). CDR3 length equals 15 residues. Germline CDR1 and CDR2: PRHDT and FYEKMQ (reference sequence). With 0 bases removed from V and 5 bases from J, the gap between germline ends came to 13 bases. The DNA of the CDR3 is TGTGCCAGCAGCTTAGGCAGACTTACAGGGGAGACCCAGTACTTC. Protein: CASSLGRLTGETQYF.

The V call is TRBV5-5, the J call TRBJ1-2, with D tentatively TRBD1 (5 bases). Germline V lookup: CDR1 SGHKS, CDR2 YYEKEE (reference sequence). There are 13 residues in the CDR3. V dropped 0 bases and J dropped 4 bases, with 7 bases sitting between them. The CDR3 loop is CASSLEQVYGYTF. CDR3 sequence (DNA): TGTGCCAGCAGCTTGGAACAGGTCTATGGCTACACCTTC.

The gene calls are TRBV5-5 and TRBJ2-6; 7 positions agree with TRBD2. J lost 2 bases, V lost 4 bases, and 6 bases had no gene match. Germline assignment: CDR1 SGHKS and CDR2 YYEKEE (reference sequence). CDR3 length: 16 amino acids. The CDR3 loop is CASSALGGTGANVLTF. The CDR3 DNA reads TGTGCCAGCAGCGCCCTGGGGGGGACTGGGGCCAACGTCCTGACTTTC. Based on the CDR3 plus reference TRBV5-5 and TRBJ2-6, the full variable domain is DAGVTQSPTHLIKTRGQQVTLRCSPISGHKSVSWYQQVLGQGPQFIFQYYEKEERGRGNFPDRFSARQFPNYSSELNVNALLLGDSALYLCASSALGGTGANVLTFGAGSRLTVL.

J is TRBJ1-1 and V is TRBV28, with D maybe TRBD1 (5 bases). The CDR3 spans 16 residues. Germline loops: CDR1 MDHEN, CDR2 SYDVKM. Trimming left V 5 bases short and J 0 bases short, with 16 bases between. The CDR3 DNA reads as TGTGCCAGCAGTATGGGGACTGCCGGAATGAACACTGAAGCTTTCTTT. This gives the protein CASSMGTAGMNTEAFF.

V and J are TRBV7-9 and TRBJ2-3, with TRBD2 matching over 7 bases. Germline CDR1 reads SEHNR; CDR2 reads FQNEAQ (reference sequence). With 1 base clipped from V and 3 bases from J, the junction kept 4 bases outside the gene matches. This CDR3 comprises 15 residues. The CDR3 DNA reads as TGTGCCAGCAGCTTAGTTGTCGGGGGGACAGATACGCAGTATTTT. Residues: CASSLVVGGTDTQYF.

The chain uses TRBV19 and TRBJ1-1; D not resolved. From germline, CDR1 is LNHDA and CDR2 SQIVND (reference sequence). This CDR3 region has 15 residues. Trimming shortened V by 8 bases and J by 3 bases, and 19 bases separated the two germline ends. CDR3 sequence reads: CASGRRDSGHTEAFF. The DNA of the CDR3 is TGTGCCAGTGGGAGGAGGGATTCCGGACACACTGAAGCTTTCTTT.

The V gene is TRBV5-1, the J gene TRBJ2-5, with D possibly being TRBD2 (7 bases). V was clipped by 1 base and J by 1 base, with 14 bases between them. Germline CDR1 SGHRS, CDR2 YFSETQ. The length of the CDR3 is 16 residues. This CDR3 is CASSLPRGGSQETQYF. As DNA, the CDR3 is TGCGCCAGCAGCTTGCCTCGCGGGGGCTCCCAAGAGACCCAGTACTTC.

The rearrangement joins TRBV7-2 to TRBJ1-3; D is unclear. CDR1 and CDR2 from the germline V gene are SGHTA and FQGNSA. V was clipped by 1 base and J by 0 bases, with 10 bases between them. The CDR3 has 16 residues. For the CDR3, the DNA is TGTGCCAGCAGCTTAGATCCGGTGAGCTCTGGAAACACCATATATTTT. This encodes CASSLDPVSSGNTIYF.

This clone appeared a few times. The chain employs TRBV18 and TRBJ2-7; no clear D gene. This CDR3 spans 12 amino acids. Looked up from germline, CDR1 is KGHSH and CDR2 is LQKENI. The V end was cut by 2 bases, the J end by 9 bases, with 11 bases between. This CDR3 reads CASSPEQRTQYF. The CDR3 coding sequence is TGTGCCAGCTCACCAGAGCAGCGTACGCAGTACTTC.

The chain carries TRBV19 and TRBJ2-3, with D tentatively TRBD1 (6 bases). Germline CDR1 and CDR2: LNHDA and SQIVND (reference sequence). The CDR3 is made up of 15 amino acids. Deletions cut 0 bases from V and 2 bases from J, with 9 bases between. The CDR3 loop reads CASSIDGQNTDTQYF. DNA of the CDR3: TGTGCCAGTAGTATAGATGGACAGAACACAGATACGCAGTATTTT.

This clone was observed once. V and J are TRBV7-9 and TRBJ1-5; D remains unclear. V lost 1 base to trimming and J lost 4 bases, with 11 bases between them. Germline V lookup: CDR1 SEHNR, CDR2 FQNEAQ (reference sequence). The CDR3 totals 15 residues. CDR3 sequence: CASSLGGLGNQPQHF. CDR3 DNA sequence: TGTGCCAGCAGCTTAGGAGGGCTAGGAAATCAGCCCCAGCATTTT.

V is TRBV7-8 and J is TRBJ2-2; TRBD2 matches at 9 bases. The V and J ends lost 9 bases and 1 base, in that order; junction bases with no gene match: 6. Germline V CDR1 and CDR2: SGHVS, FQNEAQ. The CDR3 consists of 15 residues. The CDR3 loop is CASTIAGVNTGELFF. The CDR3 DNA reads TGTGCCAGTACCATAGCGGGGGTGAACACCGGGGAGCTGTTTTTT.

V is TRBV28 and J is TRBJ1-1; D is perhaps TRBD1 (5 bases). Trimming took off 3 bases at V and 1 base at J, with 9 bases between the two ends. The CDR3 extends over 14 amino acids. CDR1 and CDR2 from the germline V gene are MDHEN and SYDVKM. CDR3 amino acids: CASSLPRENTEAFF. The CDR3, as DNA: TGTGCCAGCAGTTTGCCCAGGGAGAACACTGAAGCTTTCTTT.